This entry lists 28 T cell receptor beta chains sequenced from one sample in a study of identical twins. MiXCR, run by TCRdb on the 5' RACE reads, gives a single entry per CDR3 protein. The sample records 240,000 or so distinct CDR3 sequences, 5.5% to 8% being singletons. This sample was shared with a second study, whose subject was yellow fever vaccine responses in identical twins.

The sequencing input was memory (CD45RO+) T cells sorted from blood. All receptors derive from a young woman in good health.

This clonotype was counted between two and nine times. The chain's CDR3 is CSARDLRLNTEAFF. The CDR3, as DNA: TGCAGTGCTAGAGATCTTAGGCTGAACACTGAAGCTTTCTTT. V gene TRBV20-1 combines with J gene TRBJ1-1, with no clear D. V lost 0 bases to trimming and J lost 0 bases, with 8 bases between them. The V gene's germline CDR1 is DFQATT and CDR2 SNEGSKA (reference sequence). CDR3 length: 14 residues.

The V call is TRBV20-1, the J call TRBJ2-7; D is perhaps TRBD2 (6 bases). Germline V gene lookup returns CDR1 DFQATT and CDR2 SNEGSKA (reference sequence). V was clipped by 4 bases and J by 2 bases, with 9 bases between them. This CDR3 has 12 amino acids. The CDR3 here is CSATSATYEQYV. The CDR3 DNA reads TGCAGTGCTACTAGCGCAACCTACGAGCAGTACGTC.

The chain carries TRBV5-5 and TRBJ1-1; D gene ambiguous. This CDR3 is 14 amino acids long. Germline-derived CDR1 and CDR2 are SGHKS and YYEKEE (reference sequence). With 4 bases removed from V and 1 base from J, the gap between germline ends came to 11 bases. DNA of the CDR3: TGTGCCAGCAGCCCCGTCCCCCAGAACACTGAAGCTTTCTTT. Its translation: CASSPVPQNTEAFF.

The table lists this clonotype with many counts. The chain has TRBV15 and TRBJ1-4, with D possibly matching TRBD1 (6 bases). The ends were cut back, 4 bases at V and 4 bases at J, with 13 bases in the middle. CDR3 length: 15 amino acids. Per the germline V gene, CDR1 is LNHNV and CDR2 is YYDKDF (reference sequence). CDR3 nucleotides: TGTGCCACCAGCACCCAGACAGGTCTTAATGAAAAACTGTTTTTT. Translated: CATSTQTGLNEKLFF.

This clonotype has only a few counts. The J gene is TRBJ2-7, the V gene TRBV2, with TRBD2 matching over 9 bases. This CDR3 comprises 16 residues. Germline V gives CDR1 SNHLY, CDR2 FYNNEI. Trimming took 7 bases from V and 5 from J; bases not matched to a gene: 15. Here the CDR3 reads CASTILGREGLNEQYF. DNA of the CDR3: TGTGCCAGCACCATACTGGGGCGGGAGGGCCTCAACGAGCAGTACTTC.

This chain connects TRBV2 to TRBJ1-2; D possibly corresponds to TRBD1 (6 bases). The CDR3 length is 13 residues. The V end was cut by 7 bases, the J end by 6 bases, with 15 bases between. Per the germline V gene, CDR1 is SNHLY and CDR2 is FYNNEI. CDR3 region: CASNTGYLNGYTF. The DNA of the CDR3 is TGTGCCAGCAATACAGGGTATCTAAATGGCTACACCTTC.

There are many counts of this clonotype. This chain joins TRBV15 and TRBJ2-1; 10 positions agree with TRBD2. This CDR3 has 16 amino acids. The germline V gene has CDR1 LNHNV and CDR2 YYDKDF (reference sequence). The trim removed 0 bases at V and 4 bases at J, leaving 3 bases unmatched. The CDR3 DNA sequence: TGTGCCACCAGCAGAGATCGAGCGGGAGGGTACAATGAGCAGTTCTTC. Its protein is CATSRDRAGGYNEQFF.

In this sample, this clonotype turned up many times. The chain combines TRBV12-3 or TRBV12-4 with TRBJ2-1; TRBD2 agrees at 8 bases. J gave up 5 bases and V 5 bases, and 5 bases lay outside the gene matches. The CDR3 contains 14 residues. CDR3 coding DNA: TGTGCCAGCAGTCGACTAGCGCCCCACAATGAGCAGTTCTTC. As protein: CASSRLAPHNEQFF.

This clonotype appeared a few times. This sequence joins TRBV19 and TRBJ2-2; no reliable D call. The CDR3 spans 12 residues. V was trimmed by 4 bases and J by 5 bases, leaving 5 bases between them. Germline V gives CDR1 LNHDA, CDR2 SQIVND (reference sequence). CDR3 loop: CASSKQTGELFF. CDR3 DNA: TGTGCCAGTAGTAAGCAAACCGGGGAGCTGTTTTTT.

This clonotype showed up many times. The CDR3 nucleotides read TGTGCCAGCAGCCCGCAGGTGAACACCGGGGAGCTGTTTTTT. Its translation is CASSPQVNTGELFF. This chain uses TRBV5-6 with TRBJ2-2; no clear D. V was trimmed by 4 bases and J by 1 base, leaving 8 bases between them. Germline V gene sequence: CDR1 SGHDT, CDR2 YYEEEE. The CDR3 is 14 residues long.

The chain links TRBV5-5 to TRBJ1-6; unclear D gene. The germline gives CDR1 SGHKS, CDR2 YYEKEE (reference sequence). Deletions cut 4 bases from V and 9 bases from J, with 11 bases between. This CDR3 comprises 13 residues. The DNA for the CDR3 is TGTGCCAGCAGCCCCGACTTGGCTTCACCCCTCCACTTT. Its translation is CASSPDLASPLHF.

The chain is built from TRBV27 and TRBJ1-2; 10 positions agree with TRBD1. The CDR3 contains 14 residues. The germline V gene has CDR1 MNHEY and CDR2 SMNVEV (reference sequence). V lost 5 bases and J lost 4; bases outside the gene matches: 4. The CDR3 reads CASSQRQGAYGYTF. CDR3 DNA sequence: TGTGCCAGCAGTCAGCGACAGGGGGCCTATGGCTACACCTTC.

This clonotype was observed a few times. This chain connects TRBV28 to TRBJ2-1; 10 nucleotides agree with TRBD2. V shed 3 bases and J 4 bases; nucleotides not matched to a gene: 6. CDR3 length: 16 residues. Germline loops: CDR1 MDHEN, CDR2 SYDVKM. CDR3 sequence reads: CASSFKGSGRYNEQFF. As DNA, the CDR3 is TGTGCCAGCAGTTTTAAGGGTAGCGGGAGGTACAATGAGCAGTTCTTC.

The V and J genes are TRBV12-3 or TRBV12-4 and TRBJ2-7; D is unresolved. This CDR3 comprises 14 residues. V was shortened by 1 base and J by 8 bases, with 15 bases between the two germline ends. The DNA of the CDR3 is TGTGCCAGCAGTTTAGGGCCCAAACACCTCCAGCAGTACTTC. Translated, it gives CASSLGPKHLQQYF.

A few counts support this clonotype. The chain couples TRBV28 to TRBJ2-5; D is undetermined. Germline V CDR1 and CDR2: MDHEN, SYDVKM. V lost 4 bases to trimming and J lost 1 base, with 10 bases between them. The CDR3 runs 14 residues. CDR3: CASSSLFTQETQYF. The CDR3 DNA follows: TGTGCCAGCAGTTCCCTCTTTACCCAAGAGACCCAGTACTTC.

The chain carries TRBV11-2 and TRBJ2-5; TRBD2 matches at 7 bases. V lost 0 bases and J lost 2; bases outside the gene matches: 9. The CDR3 extends over 17 amino acids. Germline values: CDR1 SGHAT, CDR2 FQNNGV. CDR3 nucleotide sequence: TGTGCCAGCAGCTTAGAGGGGGGGATATGGGGGCAAGAGACCCAGTACTTC. Its protein product is CASSLEGGIWGQETQYF.

This clonotype was recorded many times. J is TRBJ1-3 and V is TRBV7-3; possible D gene TRBD1, 5 bases. Germline V CDR1 and CDR2: SGHTA, FQGTGA. The germline V and J ends were trimmed by 2 bases and 2 bases, with 7 bases remaining between them. There are 14 residues in the CDR3. CDR3 sequence reads: CASSLQGPGNTIYF. For the CDR3, the DNA is TGTGCCAGCAGCTTACAGGGCCCTGGAAACACCATATATTTT.

The rearrangement links TRBV20-1 to TRBJ2-1; D is uncertain. Per germline, CDR1 DFQATT and CDR2 SNEGSKA (reference sequence). The V and J ends lost 0 bases and 5 bases respectively, with 14 bases between them. The CDR3 loop spans 15 amino acids. The CDR3 reads CSARDLGKLHNEQFF. Here the CDR3 DNA reads TGCAGTGCTAGAGATTTGGGGAAACTCCACAATGAGCAGTTCTTC.

This clonotype was detected ten times or more. CDR3 sequence (DNA): TGTGCCAGCAGCTTGGGGCTAGCGGGGGACTCCTACGAGCAGTACTTC. Amino acid sequence: CASSLGLAGDSYEQYF. The V and J genes are TRBV5-6 and TRBJ2-7; 10 positions match TRBD2. V trimming: 0 bases; J trimming: 0 bases; junction bases outside the gene matches: 3. CDR3 size: 16 residues. Germline V gives CDR1 SGHDT, CDR2 YYEEEE.

The genes are TRBV5-1 and TRBJ2-7; D uncertain. Germline V gene data show CDR1 as SGHRS and CDR2 as YFSETQ. V gave up 7 bases and J gave up 0 bases, with 17 bases separating them. The CDR3 spans 15 residues. The CDR3 sequence: CASRVDLQFSYEQYF. CDR3 DNA sequence: TGCGCCAGCCGAGTGGACCTCCAATTCTCCTACGAGCAGTACTTC.

The CDR3 DNA follows: TGTGCCAGCAGCTTAGAGACTAGCGATTCCTACAATGAGCAGTTCTTC. Protein: CASSLETSDSYNEQFF. The chain is built from TRBV7-8 and TRBJ2-1, with 8 nucleotides matching TRBD2. The CDR3 is 16 residues long. V shed 1 base and J 1 base; nucleotides not matched to a gene: 3. Germline values: CDR1 SGHVS, CDR2 FQNEAQ.

In this sample, this clonotype turned up many times. V and J are TRBV19 and TRBJ2-2, with 7 bases that match TRBD1. The V gene's germline CDR1 is LNHDA and CDR2 SQIVND (reference sequence). J was trimmed by 2 bases and V by 9 bases; bases with no gene match: 6. This CDR3 has 14 residues. CDR3: CASRTGVNTGELFF. Written as DNA, the CDR3 is TGTGCCAGCAGGACAGGAGTAAACACCGGGGAGCTGTTTTTT.

The chain couples TRBV2 to TRBJ2-6; D gene uncertain. Germline values: CDR1 SNHLY, CDR2 FYNNEI. This CDR3 contains 15 residues. V shed 6 bases and J shed 4 bases, with 13 bases lying between them. This chain's CDR3 is CASRLRDTGANVLTF. In nucleotides, the CDR3 is TGTGCCAGCAGATTAAGAGATACCGGGGCCAACGTCCTGACTTTC.

This clonotype was seen many times. The rearrangement joins TRBV7-2 to TRBJ1-2, with 7 bases lining up with TRBD1. CDR1 and CDR2 from the germline V gene are SGHTA and FQGNSA. The CDR3 covers 17 residues. V trimming: 1 base; J trimming: 3 bases; junction bases outside the gene matches: 11. The CDR3 loop is CASSLGPRQGGDYGYTF. In nucleotides, the CDR3 is TGTGCCAGCAGCTTAGGGCCCCGACAGGGTGGGGACTATGGCTACACCTTC. Combining the CDR3 with reference TRBV7-2 and TRBJ1-2 gives the whole variable domain GAGVSQSPSNKVTEKGKDVELRCDPISGHTALYWYRQSLGQGLEFLIYFQGNSAPDKSGLPSDRFSAERTGGSVSTLTIQRTQQEDSAVYLCASSLGPRQGGDYGYTFGSGTRLTVV.

The chain combines TRBV24-1 with TRBJ1-1; no clear D. Trimming cost V 2 bases and J 4 bases, with 19 bases left between them. The CDR3 contains 17 residues. CDR1 and CDR2 from the germline V gene are KGHDR and SFDVKD. CDR3 residues: CATSDSPGQEGRTEAFF. CDR3 nucleotide sequence: TGTGCCACCAGTGATTCCCCAGGTCAGGAAGGTCGCACTGAAGCTTTCTTT.

This clonotype appeared many times. CDR3 DNA: TGCGCCAGCAGCACTATGACAGGGGGCAAGAATGAGCAGTTCTTC. As protein: CASSTMTGGKNEQFF. This rearrangement joins TRBV5-1 to TRBJ2-1; TRBD1 agrees at 10 bases. Germline assignment: CDR1 SGHRS and CDR2 YFSETQ. V shed 4 bases and J 7 bases; nucleotides not matched to a gene: 8. The CDR3 has 15 residues.

In its sample, this clonotype was seen many times. The CDR3 bases are TGCAGTGCTAGAGTTGGGAGTACCTATGGCTACACCTTC. Translating gives CSARVGSTYGYTF. The V and J genes are TRBV20-1 and TRBJ1-2; D is ambiguous. The CDR3 runs to 13 residues. The V and J ends lost 1 base and 4 bases respectively, with 10 bases between them. Per the germline V gene, CDR1 is DFQATT and CDR2 is SNEGSKA (reference sequence).

This clonotype has only a few counts. This rearrangement joins TRBV7-9 to TRBJ2-3, with D hard to call. CDR3 length equals 14 residues. Germline V gene data show CDR1 as SEHNR and CDR2 as FQNEAQ (reference sequence). V dropped 2 bases and J dropped 6 bases, with 12 bases sitting between them. The CDR3 DNA reads TGTGCCAGCAGCTTAACGGCGGCCCCTGATACGCAGTATTTT. Protein sequence: CASSLTAAPDTQYF.